The rows below give T cell receptor beta chains drawn from one sample of a study of early T cells in non-severe SARS-CoV-2 infection. TCRdb redid the calling of the 5' RACE reads with MiXCR, one entry per CDR3 protein. This table has around 63,000 distinct CDR3 sequences, 9% to 10% appearing once. The input for sequencing was whole blood, taken at baseline. The origin of the receptors is an adult who was a healthcare worker with PCR-confirmed SARS-CoV-2 infection or an uninfected control (not recorded which). Each CDR3 is given with its conserved first and last residue. Fields, in order: V gene, J gene, D gene, clone size, CDR3 DNA, CDR3 protein. A D gene is named only where the DNA matches it firmly. Clone sizes are given selectively: once, few, many, or a class where the clone is expanded.

>TRBV7-2|TRBJ2-3|TRBD2|many
TGTGCCAGCAGCTCACGTGGCGGGAGCGGAACAGATACGCAGTATTTT
CASSSRGGSGTDTQYF
>TRBV2|TRBJ2-6|.|once
TGTGCCAGCATCGGGACCAGCTCTGGGGCCAACGTCCTGACTTTC
CASIGTSSGANVLTF
>TRBV5-6|TRBJ2-7|.|.
TGTGCCAGCAGCTTGGCCTACGACGAGCAGTACTTC
CASSLAYDEQYF
>TRBV5-1|TRBJ2-2|TRBD1|many
TGCGCCAGCAGTCCCGACAGGGCAAGCACCGGGGAGCTGTTTTTT
CASSPDRASTGELFF
>TRBV18|TRBJ1-2|.|many
TGTGCCAGCTCAGAGACTCGGCCAGGGACGCATGGCTACACCTTC
CASSETRPGTHGYTF
>TRBV27|TRBJ2-1|TRBD1|.
TGTGCCAGCAGTCTTAACAGGGGGAACAATGAGCAGTTCTTC
CASSLNRGNNEQFF
>TRBV28|TRBJ2-5|TRBD1|few
TGTGCCAGCAGCCGGACAGGGGCCGAGACCCAGTACTTC
CASSRTGAETQYF
>TRBV6-1|TRBJ2-2|TRBD1|.
TGTGCCAGCATTGAAGGACAGGGGGCATCCGGGGAGCTGTTTTTT
CASIEGQGASGELFF
>TRBV28|TRBJ1-1|TRBD1|medium-sized
TGTGCCAGCAGTTCCTTTCGGACAGGCGCGAACACTGAAGCTTTCTTT
CASSSFRTGANTEAFF
>TRBV19|TRBJ2-3|.|few
TGTGCCAGTAGTATCTACTCCTGGGCTAGCGCCAGCACAGATACGCAGTATTTT
CASSIYSWASASTDTQYF
>TRBV18|TRBJ2-5|.|medium-sized
TGTGCCAGCTCACCAAACCAAGAGACCCAGTACTTC
CASSPNQETQYF
>TRBV20-1|TRBJ2-3|TRBD1|many
TGCAGTGTCCAAGGGGGCGGCACAGATACGCAGTATTTT
CSVQGGGTDTQYF
>TRBV28|TRBJ1-5|TRBD1|.
TGTGCCAGCAGTACGGGACAGCATAGCAATCAGCCCCAGCATTTT
CASSTGQHSNQPQHF
>TRBV19|TRBJ2-3|.|few
TGTGCCAGTAGTATAACCGCGGGCAGCACAGATACGCAGTATTTT
CASSITAGSTDTQYF
>TRBV9|TRBJ2-2|TRBD2|.
TGTGCCAGCAGCGTAAGGACTAGCGGGACCGGGGAGCTGTTTTTT
CASSVRTSGTGELFF
>TRBV27|TRBJ2-7|.|few
TGTGCCAGCAGCCCCAGAGGAGCGGGTTTCGATCGAAGCGAGCAGTACTTC
CASSPRGAGFDRSEQYF
>TRBV20-1|TRBJ2-1|TRBD1|.
TGCAGTGCTATCCGACAGGGTATAGGTGAGCAGTTCTTC
CSAIRQGIGEQFF
>TRBV20-1|TRBJ2-4|.|.
TGCAGTGCTAGAGATCCCCGGGCCCTAGCCAAAAACATTCAGTACTTC
CSARDPRALAKNIQYF
>TRBV7-9|TRBJ2-3|TRBD2|many
TGTGCCAGCAGCGCAGGAGCGGGGGGCACAGATACGCAGTATTTT
CASSAGAGGTDTQYF
>TRBV6-2/TRBV6-3|TRBJ2-7|.|.
TGTGCCAGCAGTTCGATGACTCCTTTCTACGAGCAGTACTTC
CASSSMTPFYEQYF
>TRBV28|TRBJ1-1|TRBD1|many
TGTGCCAGCAGTCTTCGACAGGGTCTAATCACTGAAGCTTTCTTT
CASSLRQGLITEAFF
>TRBV6-1|TRBJ2-1|TRBD2|.
TGTGCCAGCAGCCCTACGGGGGGGAGGAACAATGAGCAGTTCTTC
CASSPTGGRNNEQFF
>TRBV11-3|TRBJ1-1|.|many
TGTGCCAGCAGCTTAGAGGAGAACACTGAAGCTTTCTTT
CASSLEENTEAFF
>TRBV12-3/TRBV12-4|TRBJ2-1|TRBD1|medium-sized
TGTGCCAGCAGTCTCAACTCCGGGACAGGGGTTTCCCATGAGCAGTTCTTC
CASSLNSGTGVSHEQFF
>TRBV12-3/TRBV12-4|TRBJ2-1|.|many
TGTGCCAGCAGTTTAGCGGCCAGCGGGCGACAGTTCTTC
CASSLAASGRQFF
>TRBV2|TRBJ2-5|TRBD2|.
TGTGCCATCGGACTAGCGGGAGAGGTGGAGACCCAGTACTTC
CAIGLAGEVETQYF
>TRBV4-3|TRBJ2-1|TRBD2|.
TGCGCCAGCAGCCCTGGTAGCGGGAGCTCCTACAATGAGCAGTTCTTC
CASSPGSGSSYNEQFF
>TRBV20-1|TRBJ1-1|.|.
TGCAGTGCTAGGCAAGGGGCTCAGGGACCCGAAGCTTTCTTT
CSARQGAQGPEAFF
>TRBV20-1|TRBJ2-2|TRBD2|few
TGCAGTGCTGGGACTAGCGGGAGGTCGAACACCGGGGAGCTGTTTTTT
CSAGTSGRSNTGELFF
>TRBV2|TRBJ1-1|.|many
TGTGCCAGCAGTGTCCACTCTGAAGCTTTCTTT
CASSVHSEAFF
>TRBV29-1|TRBJ2-3|TRBD2|few
TGCAGCGTTTCCCAGCGGGATCCCAGCACAGATACGCAGTATTTT
CSVSQRDPSTDTQYF
>TRBV4-2|TRBJ1-1|.|few
TGTGCCAGCAGCCAAGATTACAGGGAGAACACTGAAGCTTTCTTT
CASSQDYRENTEAFF
>TRBV29-1|TRBJ2-7|.|few
TGCAGCGTGCTTCGGCAGGCACCGACCTACGAGCAGTACTTC
CSVLRQAPTYEQYF